Following are 30 T cell receptor beta chains from one sample sequenced in a study of T cell clonality in common variable immunodeficiency. TCRdb keeps only in-frame clones here, not all; method: immunoSEQ multiplex PCR. The sample holds about 52,000 clones, and no clone turns up only once. Sequencing was done on a sample of peripheral blood mononuclear cells. The receptors originated from a person between 18 and 69 years old in good health.

In its sample, this clone was seen many times. The read halts 3 residues ahead of the CDR3 end, with the missing end drawn from the germline J gene. The V call is TRBV20-1, the J call TRBJ2-5, with a weak D call TRBD2 (5 bases). This CDR3 has 15 residues. The ends were cut back, 6 bases at V and 2 bases at J, with 19 bases in the middle. Germline V gene sequence: CDR1 DFQATT, CDR2 SNEGSKA (reference sequence). Partial CDR3 DNA: TGCAGTGCCCCCAGGAGTAGCGAAGGACAAGAGACC. Protein sequence: CSAPRSSEGQET. The entire CDR3 reads CSAPRSSEGQETQYF.

On this clone itself: The read gets to within 3 residues of the CDR3 end, and the germline J gene fills in the rest. V is TRBV11-2 and J is TRBJ1-6, with unresolved D. The V end lost 5 bases, the J end lost 8 bases, and 7 bases lay between the germline ends. CDR3 length: 12 residues. Germline V gene lookup returns CDR1 SGHAT and CDR2 FQNNGV. The sequenced part of the CDR3 DNA is TGTGCCAGCAGCCTAAGGGATTCACCC. Protein: CASSLRDSP. The whole CDR3 region reads CASSLRDSPLHF.

This clone was seen many times. The sequence runs out 3 residues before the end of the CDR3; the remainder is reconstructed from the germline J gene. V usage is TRBV5-1 and J usage is TRBJ2-3; 10 nucleotides agree with TRBD1. The length of the CDR3 is 16 residues. V lost 3 bases, J lost 2 bases, and 6 bases stayed unmatched. Germline CDR1 reads SGHRS; CDR2 reads YFSETQ. The CDR3 bases that were read are TGCGCCAGCAGCTCAGGAGGGACAGGGGTCACAGATACG. This translates into CASSSGGTGVTDT. From start to end, the CDR3 is CASSSGGTGVTDTQYF.

In its sample, this clone was seen many times. The read ends 3 residues before the CDR3 terminus; that terminus is restored from the germline J gene. V is TRBV20-1 and J is TRBJ2-5, with TRBD2 identical over 11 bases. Unmatched junction bases numbered 7, after V lost 5 bases and J lost 2 bases. This CDR3 is 15 amino acids long. The V gene's germline CDR1 is DFQATT and CDR2 SNEGSKA (reference sequence). The DNA read from the CDR3 is TGCAGTGCTGACCGACTAGCGGGGACGCAAGAGACC. Translated, it gives CSADRLAGTQET. The full-length CDR3 reads as CSADRLAGTQETQYF.

This clone was seen more than once but under ten times. Read sequence stops 3 residues before the CDR3 end, and the germline J gene provides the missing end. The gene calls are TRBV2 and TRBJ1-6; a weak D match, TRBD1 (5 bases). This CDR3 is built from 13 residues. Trimming left V 9 bases short and J 7 bases short, with 13 bases between. Germline CDR1 and CDR2: SNHLY and FYNNEI. Here the CDR3 reads CASRVRGNSPLHF. The CDR3 DNA, read in part, is TGTGCCAGTAGGGTCCGGGGGAATTCACCC. Supplemented by reference TRBV2 and TRBJ1-6, the full variable domain reads EPEVTQTPSHQVTQMGQEVILRCVPISNHLYFYWYRQILGQKVEFLVSFYNNEISEKSEIFDDQFSVERPDGSNFTLKIRSTKLEDSAMYFCASRVRGNSPLHFGNGTRLTVT.

This clone was seen repeatedly, ten times or more. The read terminates 3 residues ahead of where the CDR3 ends, so the germline J gene completes it. The J gene is TRBJ1-2, the V gene TRBV19; TRBD1 is a possible D gene (6 bases). Germline V CDR1 and CDR2: LNHDA, SQIVND (reference sequence). Trimming pared 5 bases from V and 4 bases from J, leaving 14 bases between. The CDR3 extends over 14 amino acids. CDR3 DNA, as far as it was read: TGTGCCAGTAGTCCTCGGGGGGCGGTCTATGGC. Translated, it gives CASSPRGAVYG. The full CDR3 protein reads CASSPRGAVYGYTF.

A note on this clone: Read coverage stops 3 residues before the CDR3 terminus; the germline J gene supplies the remainder. The chain combines TRBV7-6 with TRBJ1-2; D might be TRBD1 (5 bases). Germline V gives CDR1 SGHVS, CDR2 FNYEAQ. The CDR3 is 15 amino acids. The CDR3 bases that were read are TGTGCCAGCAGCACAGGACTAGCGGGAGGAGATACC. Encoded protein: CASSTGLAGGDT. The complete CDR3 sequence is CASSTGLAGGDTYTF.

This clone ranks as medium-sized. The CDR3 bases that were read are TGTGCCAGCAGTACCACAGTAGGGGCGACAGATACG. Its translation: CASSTTVGATDT. The entire CDR3 is CASSTTVGATDTQYF. V usage is TRBV6-2 or TRBV6-3 and J usage is TRBJ2-3, with a possible D match to TRBD1 (5 bases). The sequenced fragment ends 3 residues before the CDR3 boundary, so the rest is inferred from the germline J gene. The CDR3 has 15 amino acids. Germline V gene data show CDR1 as MNHEY and CDR2 as SVGEGT. Deletions cut 5 bases from V and 3 bases from J, with 15 bases between.

This clone was observed many times. The sequenced fragment ends 3 residues before the CDR3 boundary, so the rest is inferred from the germline J gene. The genes are TRBV6-2 or TRBV6-3 and TRBJ2-1; TRBD2 agrees at 14 bases. J was trimmed by 9 bases and V by 4 bases; bases with no gene match: 5. Germline CDR1 MNHEY, CDR2 SVGEGT. The CDR3 spans 15 residues. Incomplete CDR3 DNA: TGTGCCAGCAGTTCGGGACTAGCGGGAGTTGTTGAG. Translated: CASSSGLAGVVE. The entire CDR3 protein is CASSSGLAGVVEQFF.

This clone turned up a few times. The read stops 3 residues short of the end of the CDR3; the missing end is completed from the germline J gene. The J gene is TRBJ1-1, the V gene TRBV30; 8 positions match TRBD1. Germline CDR1 is GTSNPN and CDR2 is SVGIG (reference sequence). Trimming removed 3 bases from V and 3 bases from J; junction bases left unmatched: 6. CDR3 size: 14 residues. The CDR3 is CAWSVLDRDTEAFF. The sequenced CDR3 bases are TGTGCCTGGAGCGTATTGGACAGGGACACTGAA.

This clone was recorded at least ten times. The DNA ends 3 residues before the CDR3 does, and the rest of the CDR3 is filled in from the germline J gene. This chain connects TRBV6-2 or TRBV6-3 to TRBJ1-2, with D tentatively TRBD1 (5 bases). Germline V gives CDR1 MNHEY, CDR2 SVGEGT. The CDR3 has 14 amino acids. The CDR3 reads CASSYLDTSAGYTF. Partial CDR3 DNA: TGTGCCAGCAGTTATTTGGACACCTCCGCGGGC.

This clone was seen at least ten times. An end of the junction differs from the germline gene, which may be a read error. The read comes to an end 3 residues before the CDR3 does, leaving the germline J gene to fill in the end. The chain employs TRBV4-2 and TRBJ1-2; TRBD1 matches 11 bases. There are 16 residues in the CDR3. CDR1 LGHNA and CDR2 YNFKEQ come from the germline V gene. This chain's CDR3 is CASSQAARTGGSGYTF. The part of the CDR3 DNA that was read is TGCGCCAGCAGCCAAGCCGCCCGGACAGGGGGCAGTGGC.

In this sample, this clone turned up many times. The read gets to within 3 residues of the CDR3 end, and the germline J gene fills in the rest. The rearrangement uses TRBV20-1 and TRBJ1-2, with D unclear. CDR1 DFQATT and CDR2 SNEGSKA come from the germline V gene (reference sequence). CDR3 length: 13 amino acids. V was clipped by 3 bases and J by 2 bases, with 10 bases between them. The CDR3 loop is CSARRQKNYGYTF. Partial CDR3 DNA: TGCAGTGCTAGGCGGCAGAAAAACTATGGC.

Notes on this clone: The read gets to within 3 residues of the CDR3 end, and the germline J gene fills in the rest. V gene TRBV7-9 combines with J gene TRBJ2-4, with D possibly matching TRBD2 (6 bases). The CDR3 totals 13 residues. Germline CDR1 reads SEHNR; CDR2 reads FQNEAQ (reference sequence). The covered CDR3 bases are TGTGCCAGCAGGCTGATAGAGGACTATGGT. Amino acids: CASRLIEDYG. The entire CDR3 protein is CASRLIEDYGQYF.

At least ten counts were recorded for this clone. The CDR3 extends 3 residues past the end of the read, so its final part is completed from the germline J gene. The chain joins TRBV6-2 or TRBV6-3 to TRBJ1-4, with 8 nucleotides matching TRBD1. The CDR3 loop spans 16 amino acids. The V gene end was trimmed by 6 bases and the J gene end by 7 bases; junction bases not matched to a gene: 13. Germline V gene lookup returns CDR1 MNHEY and CDR2 SVGEGT. The CDR3 spells CASRLYGQGGSEKLFF. The part of the CDR3 DNA that was read is TGTGCCAGCAGACTCTACGGACAGGGAGGGAGTGAAAAA.

This clone was observed many times. The read ends 3 residues shy of where the CDR3 ends; the end is completed using the germline J gene. The V and J genes are TRBV7-6 and TRBJ2-5; 7 nucleotides line up with TRBD2. Trimming removed 8 bases from V and 4 bases from J; junction bases left unmatched: 4. The CDR3 length is 12 residues. In germline, CDR1 is SGHVS, CDR2 FNYEAQ. The CDR3 bases that were read are TGTGCCAGCTTAGGACTAGGAGAGACC. It yields the protein CASLGLGET. The CDR3 in its entirety is CASLGLGETQYF. The full variable domain, its missing parts supplied by reference TRBV7-6 and TRBJ2-5, is GAGVSQSPRYKVTKRGQDVALRCDPISGHVSLYWYRQALGQGPEFLTYFNYEAQQDKSGLPNDRFSAERPEGSISTLTIQRTEQRDSAMYRCASLGLGETQYFGPGTRLLVL.

This clone was seen at least ten times. The CDR3 is cut off 3 residues early in the read; its end comes from the germline J gene. The chain uses TRBV12-3 or TRBV12-4 and TRBJ2-1; 9 bases are a match to TRBD2. The CDR3 loop spans 14 amino acids. V lost 3 bases to trimming and J lost 9 bases; unmatched junction nucleotides: 6. CDR3 residues: CASSFGGGAGEQFF. Partial CDR3 DNA: TGTGCCAGCAGTTTCGGCGGGGGGGCCGGTGAG.

This clone was picked up a small number of times. From the germline J gene comes the end of the CDR3, since the read stops 3 residues before it. The V and J genes are TRBV6-4 and TRBJ1-5, with D possibly matching TRBD1 (6 bases). This CDR3 comprises 15 residues. Trimming pared 9 bases from V and 0 bases from J, leaving 15 bases between. Germline V gene sequence: CDR1 MRHNA, CDR2 SNTAGT. The DNA read from the CDR3 is TGTGCCAGTATGGGGGCTTTTAATAGCAATCAGCCC. Its protein is CASMGAFNSNQP. The full CDR3 reads CASMGAFNSNQPQHF.

This clone was detected ten times or more. Coverage ceases 3 residues before the CDR3 finishes, and the germline J gene fills in the end. The gene calls are TRBV19 and TRBJ1-2; perhaps TRBD1 as D (6 bases). Trimming stripped 10 bases from V and 1 base from J, with 16 bases between. The length of the CDR3 is 14 residues. Germline V lookup: CDR1 LNHDA, CDR2 SQIVND (reference sequence). The covered CDR3 bases are TGTGCCACCGGACAGCGCTTCTATAACTATGGC. This gives the protein CATGQRFYNYG. In full, the CDR3 reads CATGQRFYNYGYTF.

Ten or more counts support this clone. Incomplete CDR3 DNA: TGTGCCTGGAGGAAGAATCCCCTTCTAGCGGGAGGGTATGAG. Translating gives CAWRKNPLLAGGYE. In full, the CDR3 reads CAWRKNPLLAGGYEQFF. The chain carries TRBV30 and TRBJ2-1; 12 positions match TRBD2. The DNA ends 3 residues before the CDR3 does, and the rest of the CDR3 is filled in from the germline J gene. CDR1 and CDR2 from the germline V gene are GTSNPN and SVGIG (reference sequence). The ends lost 3 bases at V and 8 bases at J; junction bases unmatched: 14. The CDR3 is 17 amino acids.

This clone was picked up a small number of times. The read stops 3 residues short of the end of the CDR3; the missing end is completed from the germline J gene. The rearrangement links TRBV30 to TRBJ1-2; a possible D gene is TRBD1 (6 bases). The CDR3 is made up of 14 amino acids. CDR1 GTSNPN and CDR2 SVGIG come from the germline V gene (reference sequence). CDR3 DNA (partial): TGTGCCTGGAGTGTGGGGGGGCAGGTGGACGAC. This gives the protein CAWSVGGQVDD. The full CDR3 is CAWSVGGQVDDYTF.

The table lists this clone with many counts. The read ends 3 residues early relative to the CDR3; the germline J gene fills the gap. This chain joins TRBV5-1 and TRBJ1-4; possible D gene TRBD1, 6 bases. The germline V gene encodes CDR1 SGHRS and CDR2 YFSETQ. The CDR3 is made up of 14 amino acids. V shed 2 bases and J shed 5 bases, with 10 bases lying between them. CDR3 DNA (partial): TGCGCCAGCAGCTTAGGGGGACCAAATGAAAAA. Translated: CASSLGGPNEK. The CDR3 in its entirety is CASSLGGPNEKLFF.

Concerning this clone: The read is 3 residues too short to cover the CDR3 end, so that end is filled in from the germline J gene. At the DNA level, this CDR3 is encoded by other sequences in the same sample as well. V and J are TRBV19 and TRBJ2-2, with a weak D call TRBD1 (8 bases). The CDR3 consists of 17 residues. V was shortened by 3 bases and J by 5 bases, with 19 bases between the two germline ends. Germline CDR1 and CDR2: LNHDA and SQIVND (reference sequence). The CDR3 loop is CASSILGNRGGTGELFF. The sequenced CDR3 bases are TGTGCCAGTAGTATTCTAGGGAACAGGGGGGGAACCGGGGAG.

In its sample, this clone was seen many times. The CDR3 end is not reached by the read, which stops 3 residues before it; the germline J gene fills it in. The genes are TRBV7-9 and TRBJ1-1; no reliable D call. This CDR3 is built from 14 residues. Deletions cut 4 bases from V and 0 bases from J, with 9 bases between. Per the germline V gene, CDR1 is SEHNR and CDR2 is FQNEAQ (reference sequence). The part of the CDR3 DNA that was read is TGTGCCAGCAGCTCCTCCCCCCTGAACACTGAA. It translates to CASSSSPLNTE. The complete CDR3 sequence is CASSSSPLNTEAFF. Based on the CDR3 plus reference TRBV7-9 and TRBJ1-1, the full variable domain is DTGVSQNPRHKITKRGQNVTFRCDPISEHNRLYWYRQTLGQGPEFLTYFQNEAQLEKSRLLSDRFSAERPKGSFSTLEIQRTEQGDSAMYLCASSSSPLNTEAFFGQGTRLTVV.

Comments on this clone: At one boundary the junction diverges from the germline segment, which might be a read error. Other DNA sequences of this sample code for an identical CDR3. CDR3 amino acids: CASSLRTGSSSGNTIYF. CDR3 DNA (partial): TGTGCCAGCTCACTTCGGACAGGCAGCAGCTCTGGAAACACG. The J gene is TRBJ1-3, the V gene TRBV18; the match to TRBD1 covers 7 bases. The CDR3 is cut off 3 residues early in the read; its end comes from the germline J gene. The V gene's germline CDR1 is KGHSH and CDR2 LQKENI. This CDR3 is 17 amino acids long. Full variable domain (missing parts from reference TRBV18 and TRBJ1-3): NAGVMQNPRHLVRRRGQEARLRCSPMKGHSHVYWYRQLPEEGLKFMVYLQKENIIDESGMPKERFSAEFPKEGPSILRIQQVVRGDSAAYFCASSLRTGSSSGNTIYFGEGSWLTVV.

This clone was detected many times. This chain's CDR3 is CASSLTGRGTYEQYF. The covered CDR3 bases are TGTGCCAGCAGCTTAACTGGGCGGGGGACCTACGAG. V usage is TRBV7-3 and J usage is TRBJ2-7; TRBD2 aligns across 7 bases. The CDR3 end is not reached by the read, which stops 3 residues before it; the germline J gene fills it in. The trim removed 0 bases at V and 2 bases at J, leaving 4 bases unmatched. The germline CDR1 and CDR2 sequences are SGHTA and FQGTGA. The CDR3 runs to 15 residues.

At least ten counts were recorded for this clone. The read gets to within 3 residues of the CDR3 end, and the germline J gene fills in the rest. This chain links TRBV20-1 with TRBJ1-1; D might be TRBD1 (6 bases). V was cut by 1 base and J by 4 bases, with 10 bases left in between. The CDR3 has 13 residues. Germline V gene lookup returns CDR1 DFQATT and CDR2 SNEGSKA (reference sequence). CDR3 DNA (partial): TGCAGTGCTAGAGGATCAGGGGTCACTGAA. Translated, it gives CSARGSGVTE. The full CDR3 is CSARGSGVTEAFF.

On this clone: The read falls 3 residues short of the CDR3 end, and the missing part is taken from the germline J gene. This sequence joins TRBV19 and TRBJ1-2; 7 bases are shared with TRBD1. The CDR3 length is 15 residues. Germline loops: CDR1 LNHDA, CDR2 SQIVND (reference sequence). V was clipped by 5 bases and J by 4 bases; unmatched bases: 10. Incomplete CDR3 DNA: TGTGCCAGTAGTTCCCGAGACGCAGGGGGCTATGGC. Translating it yields CASSSRDAGGYG. The CDR3 in full is CASSSRDAGGYGYTF.

This clone has at least ten counts. CDR3 region: CASSLSRDNYNEQFF. The covered CDR3 bases are TGTGCCAGCAGCTTATCCCGGGACAACTACAATGAG. V gene TRBV11-2 combines with J gene TRBJ2-1; a weak D match, TRBD1 (6 bases). The read ends 3 residues early relative to the CDR3; the germline J gene fills the gap. V lost 2 bases and J 3 bases, leaving 11 bases between the germline ends. This CDR3 comprises 15 residues. Germline assignment: CDR1 SGHAT and CDR2 FQNNGV. Combining the CDR3 with reference TRBV11-2 and TRBJ2-1 gives the whole variable domain EAGVAQSPRYKIIEKRQSVAFWCNPISGHATLYWYQQILGQGPKLLIQFQNNGVVDDSQLPKDRFSAERLKGVDSTLKIQPAKLEDSAVYLCASSLSRDNYNEQFFGPGTRLTVL.

About this clone itself: Sequencing ends 3 residues short of the CDR3 end; the germline J gene provides the rest. The chain couples TRBV19 to TRBJ1-1; 9 bases agree with TRBD1. This CDR3 contains 14 residues. The germline V gene has CDR1 LNHDA and CDR2 SQIVND (reference sequence). The ends lost 4 bases at V and 5 bases at J; junction bases unmatched: 5. The CDR3 here is CASSTTGGGTEAFF. The covered CDR3 bases are TGTGCCAGTAGTACGACAGGGGGGGGAACTGAA.